This T cell receptor beta chain appears in the sequencing data of a study of blood T cell repertoires in COVID-19. V trimming: 7 bases; J trimming: 4 bases; junction bases outside the gene matches: 9. The length of the CDR3 is 14 residues. The germline V gene has CDR1 MNHEY and CDR2 SVGAGI. Study processing details: Researchers report that nucleated cell counts were estimated from reference gene primer amplification. Profiling relied on immunoSEQ multiplex PCR, and the TCRdb table lists in-frame clones only, not all of them. The DNA was the basis for D and trimming; V, J and clone size are from that table. The repertoire includes 200,000 or so clones, approximately 84% of them detected once, and over 1.5% sits in the top ten.

The rearrangement joins TRBV6-5 to TRBJ1-1; 7 bases map to TRBD1. The receptor was isolated from a man aged 40-55 years with active or convalescent COVID-19. Source material: peripheral blood. The CDR3 here is CASTLEGAGTEAFF. CDR3 bases: TGTGCCAGCACCCTTGAGGGGGCAGGCACTGAAGCTTTCTTT.